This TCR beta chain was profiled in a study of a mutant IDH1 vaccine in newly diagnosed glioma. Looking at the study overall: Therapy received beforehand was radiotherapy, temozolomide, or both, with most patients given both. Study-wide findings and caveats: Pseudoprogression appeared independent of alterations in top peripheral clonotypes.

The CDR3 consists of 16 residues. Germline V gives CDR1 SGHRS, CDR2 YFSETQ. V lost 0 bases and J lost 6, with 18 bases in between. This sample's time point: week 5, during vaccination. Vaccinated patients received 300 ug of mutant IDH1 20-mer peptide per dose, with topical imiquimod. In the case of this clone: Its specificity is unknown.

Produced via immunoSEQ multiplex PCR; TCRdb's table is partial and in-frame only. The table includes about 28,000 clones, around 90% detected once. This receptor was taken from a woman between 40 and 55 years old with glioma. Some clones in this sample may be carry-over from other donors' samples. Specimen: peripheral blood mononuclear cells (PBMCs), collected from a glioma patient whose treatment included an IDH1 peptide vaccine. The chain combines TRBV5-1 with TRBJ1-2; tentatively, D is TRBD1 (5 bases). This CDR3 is CASSLATAGRGDGYTF. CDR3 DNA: TGCGCCAGCAGCTTGGCAACGGCAGGTAGAGGGGATGGCTACACCTTC.